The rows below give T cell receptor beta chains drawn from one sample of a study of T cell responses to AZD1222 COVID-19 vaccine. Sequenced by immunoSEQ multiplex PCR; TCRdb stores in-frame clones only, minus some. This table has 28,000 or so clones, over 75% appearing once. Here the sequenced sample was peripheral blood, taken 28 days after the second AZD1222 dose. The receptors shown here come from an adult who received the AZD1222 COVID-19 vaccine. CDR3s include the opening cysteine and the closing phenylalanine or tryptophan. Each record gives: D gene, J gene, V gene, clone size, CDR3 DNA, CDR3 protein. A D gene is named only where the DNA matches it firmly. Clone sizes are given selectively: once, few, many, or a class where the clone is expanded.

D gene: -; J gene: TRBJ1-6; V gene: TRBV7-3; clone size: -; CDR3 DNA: TGTGCCAGCAGCCAGGAAAATAATTCACCCCTCCACTTT; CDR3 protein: CASSQENNSPLHF
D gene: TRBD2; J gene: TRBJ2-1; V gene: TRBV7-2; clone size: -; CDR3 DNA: TGTGCCAGCAGCCCGCACGGGGGGGGTTCCTACAATGAGCAGTTCTTC; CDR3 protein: CASSPHGGGSYNEQFF
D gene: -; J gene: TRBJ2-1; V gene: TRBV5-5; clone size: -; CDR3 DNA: TGTGCCAGCATCCTCGGAGTATTCAATGAGCAGTTCTTC; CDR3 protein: CASILGVFNEQFF
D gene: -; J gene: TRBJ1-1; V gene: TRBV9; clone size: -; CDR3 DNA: TGTGCCAGCAGCGTAGGAGGGGATGCGGGGAACACTGAAGCTTTCTTT; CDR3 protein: CASSVGGDAGNTEAFF
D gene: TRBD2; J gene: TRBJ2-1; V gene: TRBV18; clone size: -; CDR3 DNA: TGTGCCAGCTCACGAGGGACTAGCGGAGGGGGTGAGCAGTTCTTC; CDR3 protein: CASSRGTSGGGEQFF
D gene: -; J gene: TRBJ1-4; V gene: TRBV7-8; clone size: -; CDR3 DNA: TGTGCCAGCAGCTTAGGATCGGGGGCCTATAATGAAAAACTGTTTTTT; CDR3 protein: CASSLGSGAYNEKLFF
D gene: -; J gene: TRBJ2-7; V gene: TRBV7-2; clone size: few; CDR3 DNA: TGTGCCAGCAGCCCTCTGAGGAGCGGGTTCTCCTACGAGCAGTACTTC; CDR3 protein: CASSPLRSGFSYEQYF
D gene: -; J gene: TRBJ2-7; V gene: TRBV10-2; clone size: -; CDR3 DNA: TGCGCCAGCAGGTGGACAGAGGACGAGCAGTACTTC; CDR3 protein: CASRWTEDEQYF
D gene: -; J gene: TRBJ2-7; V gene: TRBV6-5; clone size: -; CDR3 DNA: TGTGCCAGCAGTTACGAGGTTGGGCGTCGGGAGCAGTACTTC; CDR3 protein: CASSYEVGRREQYF
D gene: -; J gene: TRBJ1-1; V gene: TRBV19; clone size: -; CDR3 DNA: TGTGCCAGTAGCAATGCTCCGGGTTTTGGTGAAGCTTTCTTT; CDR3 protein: CASSNAPGFGEAFF
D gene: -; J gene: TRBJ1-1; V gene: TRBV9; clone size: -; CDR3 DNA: TGTGCCAGCAGCCTGGGAGACACTGAAGCTTTCTTT; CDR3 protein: CASSLGDTEAFF
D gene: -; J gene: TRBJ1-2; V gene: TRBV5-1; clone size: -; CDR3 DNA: TGCGCCAGCAGCTTGGATGGCTTCTATGGCTACACCTTC; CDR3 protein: CASSLDGFYGYTF
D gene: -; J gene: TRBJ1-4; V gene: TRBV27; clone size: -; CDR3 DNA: TGTGCCAGCAGTCTTGGGGCACTTGCAACTAATGAAAAACTGTTTTTT; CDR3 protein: CASSLGALATNEKLFF
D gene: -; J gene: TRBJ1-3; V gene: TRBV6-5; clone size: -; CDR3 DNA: TGTGCCAGCAGCAACAGGGCCTACTCTGGAAACACCATATATTTT; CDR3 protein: CASSNRAYSGNTIYF